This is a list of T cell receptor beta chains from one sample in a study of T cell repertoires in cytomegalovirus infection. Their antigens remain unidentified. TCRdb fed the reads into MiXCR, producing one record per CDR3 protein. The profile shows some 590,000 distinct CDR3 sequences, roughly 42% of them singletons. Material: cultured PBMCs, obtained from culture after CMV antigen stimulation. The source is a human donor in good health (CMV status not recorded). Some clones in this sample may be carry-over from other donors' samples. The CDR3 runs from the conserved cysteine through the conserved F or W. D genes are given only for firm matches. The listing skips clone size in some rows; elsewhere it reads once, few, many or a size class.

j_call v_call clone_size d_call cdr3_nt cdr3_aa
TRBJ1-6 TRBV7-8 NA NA TGTGCCAGCAGCTTAGAAGGCAGGATGCCCCTCCACTTT CASSLEGRMPLHF
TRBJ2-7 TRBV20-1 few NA TGCAGTGCCGGACGCCGGCTCCACGAGCAGTACTTC CSAGRRLHEQYF
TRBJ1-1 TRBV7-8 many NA TGTGCCAGCAGCTTAACGACGGCCACTGAAGCTTTCTTT CASSLTTATEAFF
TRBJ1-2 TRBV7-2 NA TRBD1 TGTGCCAGCAGCTCCTCGAGGGGGCCGAATGGCTACACCTTC CASSSSRGPNGYTF
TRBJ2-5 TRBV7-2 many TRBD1 TGTGCCAGCCTTGGGACAGTCCAAGAGACCCAGTACTTC CASLGTVQETQYF
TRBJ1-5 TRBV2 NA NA TGTGCCAGCAGTGGTGAAGAGGGGGACCAGCCCCAGCATTTT CASSGEEGDQPQHF
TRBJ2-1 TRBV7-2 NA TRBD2 TGTGCCAGCAGGAAAGGGAGGGGCTACAATGAGCAGTTCTTC CASRKGRGYNEQFF
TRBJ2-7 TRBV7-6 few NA TGTGCCAGCAGCCCTTCCGAGAACTACGAGCAGTACTTC CASSPSENYEQYF
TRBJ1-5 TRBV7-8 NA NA TGTGCCAGCAGCCCAATGGCCAACAATCAGCCCCAGCATTTT CASSPMANNQPQHF
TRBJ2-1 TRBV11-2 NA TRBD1 TGTGCCAGCAGCCAAAGAGGGGGACAGGGGGCCGCCTACAATGAGCAGTTCTTC CASSQRGGQGAAYNEQFF
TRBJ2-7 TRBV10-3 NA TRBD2 TGTGCCATCAGTAGAGAGGGGACTAGCGGGGGATCCCTAAACGAGCAGTACTTC CAISREGTSGGSLNEQYF
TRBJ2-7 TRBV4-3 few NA TGCGCCAGCAGCCGGGGATGGGGGGCTCCCTACGAGCAGTACTTC CASSRGWGAPYEQYF
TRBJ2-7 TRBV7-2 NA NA TGTGCCAGCAGCGCCGACAGGACTATCTCCTACGAGCAGTACTTC CASSADRTISYEQYF
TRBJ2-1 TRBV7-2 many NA TGTGCCAGCAGCTTAGGGGTTTGGGGCTCCTACAATGAGCAGTTCTTC CASSLGVWGSYNEQFF
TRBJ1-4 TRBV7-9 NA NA TGTGCCAGCAGCACAGGGAGGCCTAATGAAAAACTGTTTTTT CASSTGRPNEKLFF
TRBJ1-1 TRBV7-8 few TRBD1 TGTGCCAGCAGCTCCGACAGGGTGTTTGGGAAGAACACTGAAGCTTTCTTT CASSSDRVFGKNTEAFF
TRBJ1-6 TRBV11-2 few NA TGTGCCAGCAGCCTACTGGGGGGCGCGGGATCACCCCTCCACTTT CASSLLGGAGSPLHF
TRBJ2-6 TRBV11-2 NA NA TGTGCCAGCAGCCAAGCCTTCTCTGGGGCCAACGTCCTGACTTTC CASSQAFSGANVLTF
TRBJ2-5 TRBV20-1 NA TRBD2 TGCAGTGCACAGCGGGGTCCCCAAGAGACCCAGTACTTC CSAQRGPQETQYF
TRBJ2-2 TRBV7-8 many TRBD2 TGTGCCAGCAACAAACCCCACCGGAGCGGGGGACGAGGCACCGGGGAGCTGTTTTTT CASNKPHRSGGRGTGELFF
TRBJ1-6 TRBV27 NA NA TGTGCCAGCAGTTCCGGGGCCTTCGGACCCCTCCACTTT CASSSGAFGPLHF
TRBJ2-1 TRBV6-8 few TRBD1 TGTGCCAGCCGACGGACAGGGGAGAATGAGCAGTTCTTC CASRRTGENEQFF
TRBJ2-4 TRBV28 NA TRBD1 TGTGCCAGCAGTTTATTCTGGACAGGGAAAAACATTCAGTACTTC CASSLFWTGKNIQYF
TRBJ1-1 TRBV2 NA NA TGTGCCAGCAGTGAAGCGCTCGCCTCCTTT CASSEALASF
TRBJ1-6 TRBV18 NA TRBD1 TGTGCCAGCTCTCGAGGACAGGGGGTGAATTCACCCCTCCACTTT CASSRGQGVNSPLHF
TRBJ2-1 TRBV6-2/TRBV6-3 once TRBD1 TGTGCCAGCACCCGGACAGGGACGGATGAGCAGTTCTTC CASTRTGTDEQFF
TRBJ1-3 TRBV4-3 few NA TGCGCCAGCAGCCTTATCCTCGACAGCTCTGGAAACACCATATATTTT CASSLILDSSGNTIYF
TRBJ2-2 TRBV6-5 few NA TGTGCCAGCAGTTACTCCGGGACCAACAAGCGGGAGCTGTTTTTT CASSYSGTNKRELFF
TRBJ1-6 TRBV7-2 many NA TGTGCCAGCACAGACCTAATCCCGGCAGATAATTCACCCCTCCACTTT CASTDLIPADNSPLHF
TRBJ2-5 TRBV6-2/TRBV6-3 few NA TGTGCCAGCAGACCCCTTGGACAGCTTATCCAAGAGACCCAGTACTTC CASRPLGQLIQETQYF
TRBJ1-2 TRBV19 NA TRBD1 TGTGCCAGTAGCAAGGACCGGGACAGGATTTCGGGGGACACCTTC CASSKDRDRISGDTF
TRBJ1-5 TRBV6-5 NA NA TGTGCCACCAGACCGTCAGGGCTTGGAAATCAGCCCCAGCATTTT CATRPSGLGNQPQHF
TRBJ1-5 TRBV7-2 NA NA TGTGCCAGCAGCGGATCCCCCAATCAGCCCCAGCATTTT CASSGSPNQPQHF
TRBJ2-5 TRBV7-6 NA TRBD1 TGTGCCAGCAGAAACAGGGACAGGGGTTACCAAGAGACCCAGTACTTC CASRNRDRGYQETQYF
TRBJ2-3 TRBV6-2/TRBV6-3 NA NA TGTGCCAGCAGAGGTAGCGGACGCACAGATACGCAGTATTTT CASRGSGRTDTQYF
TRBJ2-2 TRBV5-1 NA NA TGCGCCAGCAGCATTGGTAACAGGAACACCGGGGAGCTGTTTTTT CASSIGNRNTGELFF
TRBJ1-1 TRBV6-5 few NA TGTGCCAGCAGCCTGGTCATGAACACTGAAGCTTTCTTT CASSLVMNTEAFF
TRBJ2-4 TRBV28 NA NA TGTGCCACCGCGCCTGGGGCCAAAAACATTCAGTACTTC CATAPGAKNIQYF
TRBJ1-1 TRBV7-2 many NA TGTGCCAGCCGGAGGGACCACATGAACACTGAAGCTTTCTTT CASRRDHMNTEAFF
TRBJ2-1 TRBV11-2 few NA TGTGCCAGCCGAACCAGGGTCACCAATGAGCAGTTCTTC CASRTRVTNEQFF
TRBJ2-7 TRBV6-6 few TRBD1 TGTGCCAGCAGTTACTCATGGGACAGGGAGGATGAGCAGTACTTC CASSYSWDREDEQYF
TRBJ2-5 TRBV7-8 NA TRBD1 TGTGCCAGCAGCTTCCGGGACAGGGAGACCCAGTACTTC CASSFRDRETQYF
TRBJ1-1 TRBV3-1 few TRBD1 TGTGCCAGCAGCCAACGGGACAGGGGAAACACTGAAGCTTTCTTT CASSQRDRGNTEAFF
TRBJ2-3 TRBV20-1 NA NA TGCAGTGCTAGAGATGTGACTAACCCAGATACGCAGTATTTT CSARDVTNPDTQYF
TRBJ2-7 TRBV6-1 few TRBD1 TGTGCCAGCAGTCGACAGGGGGACCCTTCCTACGAGCAGTACTTC CASSRQGDPSYEQYF
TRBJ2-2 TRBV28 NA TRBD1 TGTGCCAGCAGACGACGGGTTTTCAGGGACAGGACCGGGGAGCTGTTTTTT CASRRRVFRDRTGELFF
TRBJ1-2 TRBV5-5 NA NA TGTGCCAGCAGCGCCCATCACAGCGGGAACTATGGCTACACCTTC CASSAHHSGNYGYTF
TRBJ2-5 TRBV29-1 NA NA TGCAGCGTTGAAAGTTACAGACGCAAGACCCAGTACTTC CSVESYRRKTQYF
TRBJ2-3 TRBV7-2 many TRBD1 TGTGCCAGCAGCTTGGGACAGGGATCGGATACGCAGTATTTT CASSLGQGSDTQYF
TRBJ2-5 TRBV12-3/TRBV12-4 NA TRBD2 TGTGCCAGCAGTTTAATTGCTAGCGGGGGGGCCGGGGAGACCCAGTACTTC CASSLIASGGAGETQYF
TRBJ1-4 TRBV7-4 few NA TGTGCCAGCAGCTTACCAGGTCACCATGAAAAACTGTTTTTT CASSLPGHHEKLFF
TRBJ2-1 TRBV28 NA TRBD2 TGTGCCAGCAGCTCTTTTTGGGCGGGGGGGTCCCACAATGAGCAGTTCTTC CASSSFWAGGSHNEQFF
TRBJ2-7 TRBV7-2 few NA TGTGCCAGCAGCCTAGGGTCAGCTGATTACTACGAGCAGTACTTC CASSLGSADYYEQYF
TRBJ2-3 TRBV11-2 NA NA TGTGCCAGCAGCGCGTCCAGGGGTACGGATACGCAGTATTTT CASSASRGTDTQYF
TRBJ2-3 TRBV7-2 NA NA TGTGCCAGCAGTTTTAGCGGATACACAGATACGCAGTATTTT CASSFSGYTDTQYF
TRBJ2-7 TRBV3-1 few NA TGTGCCAGCAGCCAAGCCGCAGGGAGCTCCTACGAGCAGTACTTC CASSQAAGSSYEQYF
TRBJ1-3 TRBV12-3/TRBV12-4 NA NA TGTGCCAGCAGCCCCCGGATTGTCTCTGGAAACACCATATATTTT CASSPRIVSGNTIYF
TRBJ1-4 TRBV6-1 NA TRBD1 TGTGCCAGCAGTGAACGACAGGGCTTTGGTGAAAAACTGTTTTTT CASSERQGFGEKLFF
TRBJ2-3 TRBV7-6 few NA TGTGCCAGCAGCCCCCGGCAGGGGGGTGATACGCAGTATTTT CASSPRQGGDTQYF